The 24 T cell receptor beta chains below all came from one sample that was sequenced in a study of T cell responses to AZD1222 COVID-19 vaccine. TCRdb's copy holds only in-frame clones and misses some; the assay was immunoSEQ multiplex PCR. The data contain some 130,000 clones, more than 90% of them singletons. The sequencing here drew on peripheral blood, taken 28 days after the second AZD1222 dose. The receptors were gathered from an adult who received the AZD1222 COVID-19 vaccine.

The chain couples TRBV28 to TRBJ1-5; no clear D gene. From germline, CDR1 is MDHEN and CDR2 SYDVKM. V shed 1 base and J shed 4 bases, with 8 bases lying between them. The CDR3 totals 14 residues. CDR3 nucleotides: TGTGCCAGCAGTTTATTGTCGGGGAATCAGCCCCAGCATTTT. Amino acid sequence: CASSLLSGNQPQHF. Full variable domain (missing parts from reference TRBV28 and TRBJ1-5): DVKVTQSSRYLVKRTGEKVFLECVQDMDHENMFWYRQDPGLGLRLIYFSYDVKMKEKGDIPEGYSVSREKKERFSLILESASTNQTSMYLCASSLLSGNQPQHFGDGTRLSIL.

The CDR3 DNA follows: TGTGCCAGTAGTACCTCTTCTGGGGGGCCAATGAACACTGAAGCTTTCTTT. This translates into CASSTSSGGPMNTEAFF. The V gene is TRBV19, the J gene TRBJ1-1, with D tentatively TRBD1 (6 bases). Germline V gene sequence: CDR1 LNHDA, CDR2 SQIVND (reference sequence). The CDR3 sequence is 17 residues long. V shed 4 bases and J shed 0 bases, with 18 bases lying between them.

J is TRBJ1-1 and V is TRBV30; D is undetermined. V dropped 2 bases and J dropped 1 base, with 11 bases sitting between them. Germline CDR1 GTSNPN, CDR2 SVGIG (reference sequence). The CDR3 extends over 14 amino acids. CDR3 protein: CAWSPGEENTEAFF. The CDR3 DNA is TGTGCCTGGAGTCCCGGAGAGGAGAACACTGAAGCTTTCTTT. Drawing the rest from reference TRBV30 and TRBJ1-1, the complete variable domain is SQTIHQWPATLVQPVGSPLSLECTVEGTSNPNLYWYRQAAGRGLQLLFYSVGIGQISSEVPQNLSASRPQDRQFILSSKKLLLSDSGFYLCAWSPGEENTEAFFGQGTRLTVV.

The V call is TRBV6-4, the J call TRBJ2-3; D gene ambiguous. Trimming removed 7 bases at V and 0 bases at J, with 14 bases between. The CDR3 contains 15 residues. Germline V lookup: CDR1 MRHNA, CDR2 SNTAGT. The CDR3: CASKRRGTSTDTQYF. Here the CDR3 DNA reads TGTGCCAGCAAACGCAGAGGCACTAGCACAGATACGCAGTATTTT.

This clone was picked up one time. The V call is TRBV11-2, the J call TRBJ1-2; 8 nucleotides agree with TRBD1. V was clipped by 3 bases and J by 4 bases; unmatched bases: 7. The germline gives CDR1 SGHAT, CDR2 FQNNGV. This CDR3 spans 15 amino acids. The CDR3 sequence: CASSFAGGISYGYTF. CDR3 coding DNA: TGTGCCAGCAGCTTCGCAGGGGGCATCAGCTATGGCTACACCTTC.

This chain uses TRBV6-5 with TRBJ2-5, with D perhaps matching TRBD1 (5 bases). In germline, CDR1 is MNHEY, CDR2 SVGAGI. The CDR3 is 14 amino acids. The V end was cut by 7 bases, the J end by 4 bases, with 16 bases between. This CDR3 reads CASNQWPRGETQYF. In nucleotides, the CDR3 is TGTGCCAGCAACCAATGGCCAAGGGGAGAGACCCAGTACTTC.

The chain has TRBV7-9 and TRBJ1-2; 9 bases align to TRBD1. The junction had 2 bases not matched to a gene; V was cut back by 5 bases and J by 4 bases. Germline V lookup: CDR1 SEHNR, CDR2 FQNEAQ (reference sequence). This CDR3 is built from 13 residues. CDR3 sequence reads: CASSLQGAYGYTF. In nucleotides, the CDR3 is TGTGCCAGCAGCCTACAGGGGGCCTATGGCTACACCTTC.

The chain is built from TRBV21-1 and TRBJ1-5; TRBD1, the table's D call, lacks a check against the DNA. TRBV21-1 is recorded as a pseudogene. This CDR3 has 17 residues. The DNA for the CDR3 is TGTGCCAGCAGCAACATGGAAGGACAGGCCGGCCCTCAGCCCCAGCATTTT. Its translation: CASSNMEGQAGPQPQHF.

The rearrangement links TRBV5-6 to TRBJ1-2; D gene ambiguous. The CDR3 has 15 amino acids. Germline CDR1 reads SGHDT; CDR2 reads YYEEEE. Trimming stripped 1 base from V and 0 bases from J, with 10 bases between. The CDR3 DNA sequence: TGTGCCAGCAGCTTGAGGCGGCAGGCTAACTATGGCTACACCTTC. It specifies CASSLRRQANYGYTF.

The J gene is TRBJ2-7, the V gene TRBV19; D not certain. This CDR3 is 12 amino acids long. Germline CDR1 LNHDA, CDR2 SQIVND (reference sequence). V was shortened by 4 bases and J by 2 bases, with 6 bases between the two germline ends. The CDR3 region has the DNA TGTGCCAGTAGTAACTCCCCCTACGAGCAGTACTTC. Protein product: CASSNSPYEQYF.

DNA for the CDR3: TGTGCCAGCAGCGCCACAGGGACCCAAGAGACCCAGTACTTC. This sequence encodes CASSATGTQETQYF. The chain has TRBV7-3 and TRBJ2-5; D might be TRBD1 (6 bases). The CDR3 spans 14 residues. The ends were cut back, 5 bases at V and 1 base at J, with 11 bases in the middle. Per germline, CDR1 SGHTA and CDR2 FQGTGA.

The chain uses TRBV28 and TRBJ2-2; D gene unclear. V was cut by 3 bases and J by 9 bases, with 8 bases left in between. The CDR3 covers 12 residues. The germline V gene has CDR1 MDHEN and CDR2 SYDVKM. This CDR3 reads CASSLIDRELFF. CDR3 DNA sequence: TGTGCCAGCAGTTTGATCGATCGGGAGCTGTTTTTT.

The V call is TRBV28, the J call TRBJ1-5; D not certain. This CDR3 spans 14 amino acids. Trimming left V 3 bases short and J 1 base short, with 7 bases between. In germline, CDR1 is MDHEN, CDR2 SYDVKM. The DNA for the CDR3 is TGTGCCAGCAGTTTGACCCAGAGCAATCAGCCCCAGCATTTT. Translation gives CASSLTQSNQPQHF.

The chain is built from TRBV19 and TRBJ1-1; D is unresolved. In germline, CDR1 is LNHDA, CDR2 SQIVND (reference sequence). V shed 3 bases and J shed 5 bases, with 10 bases lying between them. The CDR3 spans 13 residues. This CDR3 reads CASSIKVGTEAFF. In DNA form, the CDR3 reads TGTGCCAGTAGTATCAAAGTGGGTACTGAAGCTTTCTTT.

V is TRBV3-1 (or the pseudogene TRBV3-2) and J is TRBJ1-6; D is undetermined. Germline lookup yields CDR1 LGHDT and CDR2 YNNKEL (reference sequence). V shed 4 bases and J shed 8 bases, with 9 bases lying between them. This CDR3 region has 13 residues. CDR3 sequence reads: CASSLAGDSPLHF. Written as DNA, the CDR3 is TGTGCCAGCAGCCTCGCCGGGGATTCACCCCTCCACTTT.

The chain joins TRBV9 to TRBJ2-3, with TRBD2 identical over 8 bases. CDR1 SGDLS and CDR2 YYNGEE come from the germline V gene. V lost 0 bases and J lost 2; bases outside the gene matches: 5. This CDR3 region has 16 residues. In DNA, the CDR3 is TGTGCCAGCAGCGTAGGCGGGGGGTTCTTCACAGATACGCAGTATTTT. This encodes CASSVGGGFFTDTQYF.

This chain links TRBV7-8 with TRBJ2-7; possible D gene TRBD2, 6 bases. The CDR3 runs to 15 residues. V shed 3 bases and J shed 6 bases, with 18 bases lying between them. Germline-derived CDR1 and CDR2 are SGHVS and FQNEAQ. The DNA of the CDR3 is TGTGCCAGCAGCTTTGACGGGACTGGATACCTCGAGCAGTACTTC. This sequence encodes CASSFDGTGYLEQYF.

The chain is built from TRBV30 and TRBJ1-1, with TRBD1 as a possible D gene (6 bases). V lost 4 bases to trimming and J lost 5 bases, with 14 bases between them. Germline values: CDR1 GTSNPN, CDR2 SVGIG (reference sequence). The CDR3 has 13 residues. CDR3 sequence (DNA): TGTGCCTGGAATCAGGGGTCGGGGACTGAAGCTTTCTTT. Its translation: CAWNQGSGTEAFF.

The gene calls are TRBV6-6 and TRBJ2-2; D possibly corresponds to TRBD1 (6 bases). V was cut by 5 bases and J by 6 bases, with 13 bases left in between. Germline lookup yields CDR1 MNHNY and CDR2 SVGAGI (reference sequence). The CDR3 extends over 14 amino acids. CDR3 DNA: TGTGCCAGCAGTCCACATGAGGGGGCCGGGGAGCTGTTTTTT. It yields the protein CASSPHEGAGELFF.

This chain joins TRBV20-1 and TRBJ2-2; 10 bases map to TRBD2. Trimming cost V 3 bases and J 0 bases; bases outside gene matches: 1. The CDR3 has 15 residues. Germline CDR1 reads DFQATT; CDR2 reads SNEGSKA (reference sequence). The CDR3 coding sequence is TGCAGTGCTAGTACTAGCGGGGCGAACACCGGGGAGCTGTTTTTT. Its translation: CSASTSGANTGELFF.

For the CDR3, the DNA is TGTGCCAGCAGTTCCGGATCCTATGGCTACACCTTC. Residues: CASSSGSYGYTF. The rearrangement joins TRBV27 to TRBJ1-2; D is undetermined. Germline V lookup: CDR1 MNHEY, CDR2 SMNVEV (reference sequence). Trimming stripped 4 bases from V and 4 bases from J, with 7 bases between. There are 12 residues in the CDR3.

This sequence joins TRBV3-1 (or the pseudogene TRBV3-2) and TRBJ2-6; D is undetermined. The CDR3 runs 17 residues. Between the trimmed V and J ends, which lost 3 bases and 1 base, there was a span of 13 bases. The germline gives CDR1 LGHDT, CDR2 YNNKEL (reference sequence). CDR3 in amino acids: CASSHRFTTSGANVLTF. The CDR3, as DNA: TGTGCCAGCAGCCACAGATTTACGACATCTGGGGCCAACGTCCTGACTTTC.

A single count supports this clone. The chain recombines TRBV30 with TRBJ1-5; D gene unclear. V lost 2 bases, J lost 5 bases, and 19 bases lay in between. The CDR3 consists of 16 residues. CDR1 and CDR2 (germline): GTSNPN, SVGIG (reference sequence). As DNA, the CDR3 is TGTGCCTGGAGTCTATTATCGGGTGGCCCCGATCAGCCCCAGCATTTT. It codes for CAWSLLSGGPDQPQHF.

This chain links TRBV24-1 with TRBJ2-2, with 7 bases identical to TRBD2. CDR3 length: 13 amino acids. J was trimmed by 5 bases and V by 8 bases; bases with no gene match: 4. From germline, CDR1 is KGHDR and CDR2 SFDVKD. The CDR3 here is CATNWGGTGELFF. The CDR3, as DNA: TGTGCCACCAATTGGGGGGGTACCGGGGAGCTGTTTTTT.